Below, 22 T cell receptor beta chains from the same sample are listed, as sequenced in a study of regulatory T cells in long-lasting Graves disease. Sample time point: newly diagnosed GD, antithyroid drugs for less than 3 months. Isolated PBMC RNA provided the starting material for the TCR library. In building TCR beta libraries, iRepertoire HTBI primers were used together with Arm-PCR of CDR3 regions. MiXCR, run by TCRdb on the multiplex PCR reads, gives a single entry per CDR3 protein. Among 400,000 to 550,000 distinct CDR3 sequences listed, 15% were seen once. These data were also filed under a second study, of T cells in Graves' hyperthyroidism and ophthalmopathy.

The sample here was peripheral blood mononuclear cells (PBMCs), taken at new diagnosis, from a patient treated with antithyroid drugs. The receptors were sampled from a woman between 25 and 40 years old with Graves disease.

This clonotype was detected only a few times. This rearrangement joins TRBV29-1 to TRBJ2-1, with 8 bases matching TRBD2. V shed 7 bases and J 9 bases; nucleotides not matched to a gene: 5. The CDR3 covers 11 residues. Per germline, CDR1 SQVTM and CDR2 ANQGSEA. In DNA form, the CDR3 reads TGCAGCGCCCTGGCGGGGGGTGAGCAGTTCTTC. It encodes CSALAGGEQFF.

This clonotype was observed a few times. This sequence joins TRBV19 and TRBJ2-1, with 11 bases identical to TRBD2. V shed 3 bases, J shed 8 bases, and the junction held 6 bases outside the gene matches. Germline loops: CDR1 LNHDA, CDR2 SQIVND (reference sequence). CDR3 length: 15 residues. Written as DNA, the CDR3 is TGTGCCAGTAGTATGGAACTAGCGGGAGCGTATGAGCAGTTCTTC. Translation: CASSMELAGAYEQFF. Supplemented by reference TRBV19 and TRBJ2-1, the full variable domain reads DGGITQSPKYLFRKEGQNVTLSCEQNLNHDAMYWYRQDPGQGLRLIYYSQIVNDFQKGDIAEGYSVSREKKESFPLTVTSAQKNPTAFYLCASSMELAGAYEQFFGPGTRLTVL.

Note on this clonotype: This is likely an artifact of a read error, given a far larger clone one base away. The chain couples TRBV3-1 to TRBJ2-1; possibly TRBD1 for D (6 bases). The better agreement between TRBJ2-3 and the DNA end casts doubt on the J call. Germline V gene lookup returns CDR1 LGHDT and CDR2 YNNKEL (reference sequence). There are 16 residues in the CDR3. The CDR3 here is CASSQGTDHFTDAQYF. For the CDR3, the DNA is TGTGCCAGCAGCCAAGGGACAGACCATTTCACAGATGCGCAGTATTTT.

This clonotype was found many times. The rearrangement joins TRBV28 to TRBJ2-1; maybe TRBD1 (5 bases). The germline gives CDR1 MDHEN, CDR2 SYDVKM. Trimming removed 4 bases at V and 8 bases at J, with 15 bases between. The length of the CDR3 is 14 residues. CDR3 DNA sequence: TGTGCCAGCAGTTGGGCCAGGGAATTGTATGAGCAGTTCTTC. Translation gives CASSWARELYEQFF.

This clonotype appeared many times. V and J are TRBV11-2 and TRBJ2-7; unclear D gene. The CDR3 runs to 14 residues. Trimming took off 1 base at V and 0 bases at J, with 7 bases between the two ends. In germline, CDR1 is SGHAT, CDR2 FQNNGV. As DNA, the CDR3 is TGTGCCAGCAGCTTAGCCGCGGTCTCCTACGAGCAGTACTTC. This encodes CASSLAAVSYEQYF.

In its sample, this clonotype was seen many times. The chain carries TRBV3-1 and TRBJ2-7; 10 nucleotides line up with TRBD2. The CDR3 loop spans 16 amino acids. J was trimmed by 3 bases and V by 4 bases; bases with no gene match: 9. Germline V lookup: CDR1 LGHDT, CDR2 YNNKEL (reference sequence). The CDR3 nucleotides read TGTGCCAGCAGCCTTCAAGCGGGAGGGCCGGGCTACGAGCAGTACTTC. This translates into CASSLQAGGPGYEQYF.

This clonotype was counted many times. The V gene is TRBV20-1, the J gene TRBJ2-7; D is undetermined. Germline values: CDR1 DFQATT, CDR2 SNEGSKA (reference sequence). This CDR3 contains 14 residues. Trimming stripped 3 bases from V and 0 bases from J, with 12 bases between. CDR3 DNA: TGCAGTGCTAGCGTACCCGGAAACTCCTACGAGCAGTACTTC. Translation: CSASVPGNSYEQYF.

This clonotype showed up many times. The gene calls are TRBV2 and TRBJ1-3; D call uncertain. Per germline, CDR1 SNHLY and CDR2 FYNNEI. The CDR3 sequence is 14 residues long. V dropped 4 bases and J dropped 0 bases, with 7 bases sitting between them. CDR3 region: CASSGTSSGNTIYF. CDR3 in DNA: TGTGCCAGCAGTGGGACTAGCTCTGGAAACACCATATATTTT.

This clonotype was picked up many times. The chain carries TRBV30 and TRBJ1-2; possible D gene TRBD1, 5 bases. This CDR3 contains 13 residues. The germline gives CDR1 GTSNPN, CDR2 SVGIG (reference sequence). Trimming took 7 bases from V and 6 from J, leaving 18 bases between them. The CDR3 DNA reads TGTGCCTTTAATCGGGGACTTGGGGATGGCTACACCTTC. Residues: CAFNRGLGDGYTF. Full variable domain (missing parts from reference TRBV30 and TRBJ1-2): SQTIHQWPATLVQPVGSPLSLECTVEGTSNPNLYWYRQAAGRGLQLLFYSVGIGQISSEVPQNLSASRPQDRQFILSSKKLLLSDSGFYLCAFNRGLGDGYTFGSGTRLTVV.

This clonotype has at least ten counts. The chain couples TRBV20-1 to TRBJ2-5; TRBD1 matches at 10 bases. CDR1 is DFQATT, CDR2 SNEGSKA, per germline (reference sequence). The ends lost 6 bases at V and 5 bases at J; junction bases unmatched: 12. This CDR3 is built from 15 residues. The CDR3, as DNA: TGCAGTGCGAGCAGACAGGGGGCGCTTATGGAGACCCAGTACTTC. The encoded protein is CSASRQGALMETQYF.

Note on this clonotype: Being one base from a much bigger clone, this may be a read error. As the CDR3 is not closed by the conserved phenylalanine or tryptophan, this likely results from a read error. The chain has TRBV2 and TRBJ2-1; 9 nucleotides match TRBD1. There are 16 residues in the CDR3. From germline, CDR1 is SNHLY and CDR2 FYNNEI. J was trimmed by 9 bases and V by 7 bases; bases with no gene match: 16. CDR3 amino acids: CASTPGGDRVRVEQFC. CDR3 coding DNA: TGTGCCAGCACCCCTGGGGGGGACAGGGTGAGGGTTGAGCAGTTCTGC.

Regarding this clonotype: With a far larger clone one base away, a read error is the likely cause. The V call is TRBV6-2 or TRBV6-3, the J call TRBJ2-5, with 8 nucleotides matching TRBD2. The germline V gene encodes CDR1 MNHEY and CDR2 SVGEGT. CDR3 length: 16 amino acids. Trimming at V came to 1 base and at J to 2 bases, leaving 6 bases not matched to a gene. CDR3 sequence (DNA): TGTGCCAGCAGTTACTTGAGCGGGAGTGGGCAAGAGACCCAGTACTTC. It specifies CASSYLSGSGQETQYF.

This clonotype was detected ten times or more. The chain is built from TRBV28 and TRBJ2-5; 9 positions match TRBD2. The germline V gene has CDR1 MDHEN and CDR2 SYDVKM. The CDR3 loop spans 17 amino acids. The trim removed 6 bases at V and 4 bases at J, leaving 15 bases unmatched. This CDR3 is CASRPFEVSGRAETQYF. CDR3 bases: TGTGCCAGCAGGCCCTTCGAGGTTAGCGGGAGAGCAGAGACCCAGTACTTC.

This clonotype came up a few times. The chain joins TRBV9 to TRBJ1-1; D perhaps matches TRBD1 (5 bases). Germline values: CDR1 SGDLS, CDR2 YYNGEE. The germline V and J ends were trimmed by 4 bases and 4 bases, with 20 bases remaining between them. The CDR3 totals 16 residues. CDR3 sequence: CASSPRGGVLSTEAFF. Written as DNA, the CDR3 is TGTGCCAGCAGCCCCCGCGGGGGAGTACTCTCCACTGAAGCTTTCTTT.

The chain employs TRBV27 and TRBJ1-6; TRBD1 aligns across 7 bases. With V trimmed by 7 bases and J by 5 bases, 5 bases remained unmatched. The CDR3 runs to 14 residues. Germline CDR1 is MNHEY and CDR2 is SMNVEV (reference sequence). CDR3 amino acids: CASKPGQNNSPLHF. Written as DNA, the CDR3 is TGTGCCAGCAAACCGGGACAGAATAATTCACCCCTCCACTTT.

This clonotype was seen ten or more times. This chain connects TRBV5-6 to TRBJ2-1; TRBD2 agrees at 10 bases. V dropped 2 bases and J dropped 7; count of bases not matched to a gene: 6. Germline lookup yields CDR1 SGHDT and CDR2 YYEEEE. The CDR3 extends over 15 amino acids. CDR3 loop: CASSFTLAGANEQFF. CDR3 bases: TGTGCCAGCAGCTTTACTCTAGCGGGAGCAAATGAGCAGTTCTTC.

This clonotype has more than one count but fewer than ten. The rearrangement uses TRBV28 and TRBJ2-3; 9 nucleotides line up with TRBD2. This CDR3 region has 14 residues. V was pared by 8 bases and J by 4 bases, with 7 bases of the junction left unmatched. Per the germline V gene, CDR1 is MDHEN and CDR2 is SYDVKM. The CDR3 region has the DNA TGTGCCAGCCGCGATAGCGGGAGCCCAGATACGCAGTATTTT. As protein: CASRDSGSPDTQYF.

The chain links TRBV6-1 to TRBJ1-1; TRBD1 matches 8 bases. This CDR3 region has 15 residues. Germline CDR1 is MNHNS and CDR2 is SASEGT. V lost 6 bases, J lost 4 bases, and 10 bases stayed unmatched. CDR3 in amino acids: CASSQAGGAGTEAFF. CDR3 nucleotide sequence: TGTGCCAGCAGCCAAGCAGGGGGCGCGGGCACTGAAGCTTTCTTT.

This clonotype has a handful of counts. The chain carries TRBV5-1 and TRBJ1-2; D gene ambiguous. This CDR3 comprises 14 residues. V was clipped by 0 bases and J by 8 bases, with 14 bases between them. The V gene's germline CDR1 is SGHRS and CDR2 YFSETQ. The chain's CDR3 is CASSLGSGGRGYTF. In DNA, the CDR3 is TGCGCCAGCAGCTTGGGTTCGGGAGGGCGCGGCTACACCTTC.

About this clonotype: This sequence may be a read error, since a much larger clone differs from it by one base. The chain employs TRBV24-1 and TRBJ2-7, with 11 bases fitting TRBD2. This CDR3 is 14 amino acids long. In germline, CDR1 is KGHDR, CDR2 SFDVKD. Trimming at V came to 3 bases and at J to 6 bases, leaving 3 bases not matched to a gene. CDR3: CATSDLAGGSEQYF. CDR3 nucleotides: TGTGCCACCAGTGATCTAGCGGGAGGATCCGAGCAGTACTTC.

This clonotype was seen more than once but under ten times. The CDR3 reads CSVEARQGWDTQYF. DNA for the CDR3: TGCAGCGTTGAAGCCCGACAGGGTTGGGATACGCAGTATTTT. The V gene is TRBV29-1, the J gene TRBJ2-3; the match to TRBD1 covers 7 bases. Germline assignment: CDR1 SQVTM and CDR2 ANQGSEA. The V and J ends lost 1 base and 6 bases, in that order; junction bases with no gene match: 7. CDR3 length equals 14 residues.

With respect to this clonotype: A single base is all that separates this from a far larger clone, so a read error is likely. The rearrangement uses TRBV28 and TRBJ2-5, with TRBD2 identical over 11 bases. J was trimmed by 11 bases and V by 4 bases; bases with no gene match: 15. Per the germline V gene, CDR1 is MDHEN and CDR2 is SYDVKM. The length of the CDR3 is 16 residues. Written as DNA, the CDR3 is TGTGCCAGCAGTTCCTTAGCGGGAGGGCCGGTACGTGAGCAGTACTTC. Translated, it gives CASSSLAGGPVREQYF.